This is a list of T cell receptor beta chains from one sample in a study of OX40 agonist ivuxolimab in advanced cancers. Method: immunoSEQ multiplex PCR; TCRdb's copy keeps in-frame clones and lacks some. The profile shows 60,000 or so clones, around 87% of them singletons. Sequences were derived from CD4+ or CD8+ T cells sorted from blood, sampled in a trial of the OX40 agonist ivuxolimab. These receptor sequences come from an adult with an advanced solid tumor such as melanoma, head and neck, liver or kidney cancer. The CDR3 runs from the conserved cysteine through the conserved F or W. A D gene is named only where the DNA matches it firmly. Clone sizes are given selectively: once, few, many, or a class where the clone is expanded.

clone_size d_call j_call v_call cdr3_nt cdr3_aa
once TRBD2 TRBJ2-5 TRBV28 TGTGCCAGCAGTTTTGGAAAAGCGGGAGGGCAAGAGACCCAGTACTTC CASSFGKAGGQETQYF
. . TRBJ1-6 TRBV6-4 TGTGCCAGCAGTCGGAACGGGAATAATTCACCCCTCCACTTT CASSRNGNNSPLHF
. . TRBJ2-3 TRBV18 TGTGCCAGCTCACCAACGATCTCCGCCACAGATACGCAGTATTTT CASSPTISATDTQYF
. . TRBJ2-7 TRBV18 TGTGCCAGCTCACGAGACAGGAGCTCCTACGAGCAGTACTTC CASSRDRSSYEQYF
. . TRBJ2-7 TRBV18 TGTGCCAGCTCACCACCGCGGTCAACCGGGGAGCAGTACTTC CASSPPRSTGEQYF
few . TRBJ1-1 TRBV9 TGTGCCAGCAGCCCACGTACCTGGAACACTGAAGCTTTCTTT CASSPRTWNTEAFF
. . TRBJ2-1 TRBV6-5 TGTGCCAGCAGTTACAGCAATGAGCAGTTCTTC CASSYSNEQFF
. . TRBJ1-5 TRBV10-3 TGTGCCATCAGTGAGTCGGCAGGGAATCAGCCCCAGCATTTT CAISESAGNQPQHF
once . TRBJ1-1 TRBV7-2 TGTGCCAGCAGCTTCTCCGGGTTGGGCACTGAAGCTTTCTTT CASSFSGLGTEAFF
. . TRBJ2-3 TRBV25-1 TGTGCCAGCAGCAGAGGACGGTACACAGATACGCAGTATTTT CASSRGRYTDTQYF
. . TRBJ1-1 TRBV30 TGTGCCTGGACCGATCGGGGGCACACTGAAGCTTTCTTT CAWTDRGHTEAFF
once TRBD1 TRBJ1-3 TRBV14 TGTGCCAGCATCGTAAGGAAGGGGGCGACGTTGGGAAACACCATATATTTT CASIVRKGATLGNTIYF
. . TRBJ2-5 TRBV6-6 TGTGCCAGCAGTTACGGAGGGGTTGTGTCTCCGACCCAGTACTTC CASSYGGVVSPTQYF
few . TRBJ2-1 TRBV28 TGTGCCAGCAGTTTATATCGGGAGCAGTTCTTC CASSLYREQFF
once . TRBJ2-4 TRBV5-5 TGTGCCAGCAGCTTGGATATAAACATTCAGTACTTC CASSLDINIQYF
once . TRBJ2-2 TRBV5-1 TGCGCCAGCAGCTTGGGTCACCGGGACTCCAAGGTCGGGGAGCTGTTTTTT CASSLGHRDSKVGELFF
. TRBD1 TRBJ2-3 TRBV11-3 TGTGCCAGCAGCTTAGGGACAGGGGGCGATACGCAGTATTTT CASSLGTGGDTQYF
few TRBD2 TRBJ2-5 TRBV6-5 TGTGCCAGCAGTTACCAACCTAGCGGGGGACAAGAGACCCAGTACTTC CASSYQPSGGQETQYF
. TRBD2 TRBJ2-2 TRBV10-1 TGCGCCAGCAGTGACTTCCGCGGGACTACCTCCTCCGGGGAGCTGTTTTTT CASSDFRGTTSSGELFF
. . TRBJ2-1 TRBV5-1 TGCGCCAGCAGCCCAGGGGGGTTAGACTACAATGAGCAGTTCTTC CASSPGGLDYNEQFF
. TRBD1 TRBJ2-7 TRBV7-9 TGTGCCAGCAGCTTACGGGACAGGGGGGATTACGAGCAGTACTTC CASSLRDRGDYEQYF
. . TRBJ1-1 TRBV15 TGTGCCACCAGCCCCGGGAGGTTCGGTGACACTGAAGCTTTCTTT CATSPGRFGDTEAFF
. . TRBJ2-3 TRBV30 TGTGCCTGGAGTGTAAATCGACGGGATACGCAGTATTTT CAWSVNRRDTQYF
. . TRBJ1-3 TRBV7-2 TGTGCCAGCAGCCGGACAGACTCTGGAAACACCATATATTTT CASSRTDSGNTIYF
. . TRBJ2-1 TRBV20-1 TGCAGTGCTTCTTCGGTCCGGGAGCAGTTCTTC CSASSVREQFF
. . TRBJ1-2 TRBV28 TGTGCCAGCAGTTTAATGGCCCTCGAGGGCTACGGCTACACCTTC CASSLMALEGYGYTF
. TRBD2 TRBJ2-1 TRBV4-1 TGCGCCAGCAGCCGAGAGCCGGGACTACCCAATGAGCAGTTCTTC CASSREPGLPNEQFF
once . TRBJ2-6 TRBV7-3 TGTGCCAGCAGCGCCCGACTGAACTCTGGGGCCAACGTCCTGACTTTC CASSARLNSGANVLTF
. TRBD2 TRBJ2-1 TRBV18 TGTGCCAGCTCACAGCCGGGACTAGCGGGAGGGAGCGCCTACAATGAGCAGTTCTTC CASSQPGLAGGSAYNEQFF
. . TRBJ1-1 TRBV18 TGTGCCAGCTCACCATCTCTGCAGGGGGAAGCTTTCTTT CASSPSLQGEAFF
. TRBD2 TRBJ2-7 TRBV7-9 TGTGCCAGCAGCGTTAAACCGGGACTAGCGGGAGGATCCACCTACGAGCAGTACTTC CASSVKPGLAGGSTYEQYF
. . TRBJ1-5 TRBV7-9 TGTGCCAGCAGCCCCAGGCTTAGCAATCAGCCCCAGCATTTT CASSPRLSNQPQHF
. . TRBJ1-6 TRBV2 TGTGCCAGCAGTGCCAGGCAGGGGTATAATTCACCCCTCCACTTT CASSARQGYNSPLHF
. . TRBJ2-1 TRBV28 TGTGCCAGCAGACCCGGTTGGGATGAGCAGTTCTTC CASRPGWDEQFF